The clone carrying this TCR beta chain was recorded a few times. No antigen is known for it. The sample is drawn from a study of beta chain features in type 1 diabetes. This CDR3 has 14 amino acids. Germline lookup yields CDR1 SQVTM and CDR2 ANQGSEA. V was pared by 4 bases and J by 5 bases, with 15 bases between. Every isolated RNA sample was fully reverse transcribed, so sequencing captured expressed TCRB transcripts. An average of around 3.9 million reads was obtained for naive, central memory and regulatory T cell samples. Using immunoSEQ multiplex PCR, the repertoire was profiled, and TCRdb retains in-frame clones only, with some absent. The sample lists about 650,000 clones, roughly 12% occurring once. Study findings and constraints: Fewer junction insertions and more nucleotide deletions appeared in type 1 diabetes patients. Type 1 diabetes patients showed a moderate but significant shortening of TCRB CDR3s in all four CD4+ subsets.

Sequencing was carried out using naive CD4+ T cells from blood. This chain links TRBV29-1 with TRBJ1-5, with D tentatively TRBD1 (5 bases). The receptor was isolated from a man between 25 and 39 years old with type 1 diabetes. The CDR3 DNA sequence: TGCAGCGTTGTGGGGGACTCACATGATCAGCCCCAGCATTTT. Amino acid sequence: CSVVGDSHDQPQHF.